This T cell receptor (beta chain) was obtained from a study of blood T cells in healthy people across ages. Each sample yielded at least 7 million isolated PBMCs. About this clonotype itself: Its antigen is not identified.

Regarding the study as a whole: The diversity estimates, figures obtained from one million T cells, were considered underestimates. Observed TCR beta diversity per million T cells went down as age went up. This fall followed a roughly linear course with age.

Using a J-beta primer mix together with a sample-barcoded 5' primer, a second PCR was run for roughly 7 to 12 cycles. Every sample produced at least 2.5 million CDR3-containing paired-end reads. One entry per CDR3 protein, called by TCRdb with MiXCR from the 5' RACE reads. The table lists nearly 1 million distinct CDR3 sequences, roughly half of them singletons, with roughly a fifth in the top ten. The V gene's germline CDR1 is LGHDT and CDR2 YNNKEL (reference sequence). This CDR3 contains 15 residues. This sequence originates from an older woman in good health. The sample comprised blood. The chain joins TRBV3-1 to TRBJ2-5, with a possible D match to TRBD2 (6 bases). The end of the DNA is better explained by TRBJ2-7, so the J call may be wrong. The CDR3 sequence is CASSVGLGGDYEQYF. For the CDR3, the DNA is TGTGCCAGCAGCGTCGGACTGGGAGGAGACTACGAGCAGTACTTC.